This T cell receptor (beta chain) was recovered during a study of blood T cell repertoires in COVID-19. TCRdb keeps only in-frame clones here, not all; method: immunoSEQ multiplex PCR. Of approximately 150,000 clones listed, 87% are singletons. On this clone itself: At one end, the junction sequence differs from germline, possibly due to a read error.

The CDR3 covers 14 residues. Germline V gene lookup returns CDR1 LGHDT and CDR2 YNNKEL (reference sequence). The chain has TRBV3-1 (or the pseudogene TRBV3-2) and TRBJ2-7; 7 bases are shared with TRBD1. Material for sequencing was peripheral blood. This TCR was recovered from a woman aged 60-75 years who had recovered from COVID-19. CDR3 in amino acids: CASSQGQPRPLVCF. The CDR3, as DNA: TGTGCCAGCAGCCAGGGACAGCCGAGACCATTAGTTTGCTTC.